This T cell receptor (beta chain) was identified in a study of cytomegalovirus exposure and HLA in healthy donors. Study information: Researchers found that about four fifths of 398 genotyped donors fell within the Caucasian-associated ancestry cluster. The study, taken as a whole, reports: What was likely a sequencing artifact was a cluster of highly shared sequence variants. Indistinguishable V segments such as TRBV6-2 and TRBV6-3 were excluded. Most TCR sequences were uncommon, yet certain public TCRs appeared in many donors.

V gave up 0 bases and J gave up 8 bases, with 15 bases separating them. Germline V gene lookup returns CDR1 SGHRS and CDR2 YFSETQ. The CDR3 has 15 amino acids. Comments on this clone: What it recognizes is unknown.

With 60 Vbeta and 13 Jbeta primers, the PCR was carried out. Method: immunoSEQ multiplex PCR; TCRdb's copy keeps in-frame clones and lacks some. The sample has some 200,000 clones, 70% seen once; the top ten hold around 3%. The sequence was collected from a man between 35 and 55 years old in good health and CMV-seropositive. Material for sequencing was PBMCs. This chain links TRBV5-1 with TRBJ2-4; D may be TRBD2 (6 bases). In DNA form, the CDR3 reads TGCGCCAGCAGCTTGGTCGGGGGAATTACGGACATTCAGTACTTC. Its translation: CASSLVGGITDIQYF.